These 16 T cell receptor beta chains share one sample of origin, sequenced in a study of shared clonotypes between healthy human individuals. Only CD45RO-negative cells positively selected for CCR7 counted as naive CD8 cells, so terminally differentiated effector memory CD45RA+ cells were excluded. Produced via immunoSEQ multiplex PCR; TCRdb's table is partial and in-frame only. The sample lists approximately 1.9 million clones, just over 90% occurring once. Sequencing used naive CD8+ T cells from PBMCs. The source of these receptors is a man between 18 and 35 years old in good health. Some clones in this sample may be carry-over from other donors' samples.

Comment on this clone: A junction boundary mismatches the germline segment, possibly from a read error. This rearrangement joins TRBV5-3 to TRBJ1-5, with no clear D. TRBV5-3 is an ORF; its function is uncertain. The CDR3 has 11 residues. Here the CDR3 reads CARSCGQLQHF. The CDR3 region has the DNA TGTGCCAGAAGCTGCGGTCAGCTCCAGCATTTT.

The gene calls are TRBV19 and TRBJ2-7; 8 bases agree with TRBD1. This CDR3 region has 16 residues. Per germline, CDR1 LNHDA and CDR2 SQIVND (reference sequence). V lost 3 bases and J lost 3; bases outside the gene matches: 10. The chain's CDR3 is CASSIPLRTGIYEQYF. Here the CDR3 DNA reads TGTGCCAGTAGTATCCCCTTACGGACAGGGATCTACGAGCAGTACTTC.

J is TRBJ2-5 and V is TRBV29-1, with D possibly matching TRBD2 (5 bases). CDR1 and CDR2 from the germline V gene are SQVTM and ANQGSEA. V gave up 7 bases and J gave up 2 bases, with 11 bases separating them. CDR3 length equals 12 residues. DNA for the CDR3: TGCAGCGCCCAAGCGGATCAAGAGACCCAGTACTTC. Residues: CSAQADQETQYF.

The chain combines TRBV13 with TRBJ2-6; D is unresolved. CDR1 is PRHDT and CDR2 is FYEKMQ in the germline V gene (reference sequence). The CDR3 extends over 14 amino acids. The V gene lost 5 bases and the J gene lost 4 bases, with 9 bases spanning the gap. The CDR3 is CASSSFTGANVLTF. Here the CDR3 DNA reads TGTGCCAGCAGCAGTTTTACCGGGGCCAACGTCCTGACTTTC. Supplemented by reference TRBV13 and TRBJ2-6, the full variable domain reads AAGVIQSPRHLIKEKRETATLKCYPIPRHDTVYWYQQGPGQDPQFLISFYEKMQSDKGSIPDRFSAQQFSDYHSELNMSSLELGDSALYFCASSSFTGANVLTFGAGSRLTVL.

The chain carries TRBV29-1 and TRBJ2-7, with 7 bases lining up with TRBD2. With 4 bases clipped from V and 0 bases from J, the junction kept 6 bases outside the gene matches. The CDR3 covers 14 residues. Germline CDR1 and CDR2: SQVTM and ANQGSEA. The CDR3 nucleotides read TGCAGCGTTGTGTCTAGCGGCCCCTCCTACGAGCAGTACTTC. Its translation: CSVVSSGPSYEQYF.

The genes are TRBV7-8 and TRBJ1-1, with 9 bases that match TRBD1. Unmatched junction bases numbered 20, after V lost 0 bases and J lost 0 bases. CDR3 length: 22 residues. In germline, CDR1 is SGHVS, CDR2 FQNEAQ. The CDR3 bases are TGTGCCAGCAGCTTAGCGGGGACAGGGATTGGAGGGGGCCACTTAATGAACACTGAAGCTTTCTTT. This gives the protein CASSLAGTGIGGGHLMNTEAFF.

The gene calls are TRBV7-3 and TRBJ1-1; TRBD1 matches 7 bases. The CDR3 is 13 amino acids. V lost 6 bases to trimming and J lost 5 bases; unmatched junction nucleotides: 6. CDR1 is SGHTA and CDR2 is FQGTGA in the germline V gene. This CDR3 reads CASSSIQGTEAFF. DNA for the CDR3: TGTGCCAGCAGTTCCATACAGGGGACTGAAGCTTTCTTT.

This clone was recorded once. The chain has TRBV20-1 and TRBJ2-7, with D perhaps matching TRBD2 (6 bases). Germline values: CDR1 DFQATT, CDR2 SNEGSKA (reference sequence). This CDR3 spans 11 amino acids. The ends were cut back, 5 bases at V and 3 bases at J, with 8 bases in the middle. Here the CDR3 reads CSAQGGYEQYF. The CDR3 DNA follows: TGCAGTGCTCAGGGAGGCTACGAGCAGTACTTC.

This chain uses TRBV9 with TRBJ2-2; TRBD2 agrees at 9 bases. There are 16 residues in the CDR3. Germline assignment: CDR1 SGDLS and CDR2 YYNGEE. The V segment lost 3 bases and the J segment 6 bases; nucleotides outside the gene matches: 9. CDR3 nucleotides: TGTGCCAGCAGCGCCCCGGCGGGAGGGCCCTCCGGGGAGCTGTTTTTT. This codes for CASSAPAGGPSGELFF.

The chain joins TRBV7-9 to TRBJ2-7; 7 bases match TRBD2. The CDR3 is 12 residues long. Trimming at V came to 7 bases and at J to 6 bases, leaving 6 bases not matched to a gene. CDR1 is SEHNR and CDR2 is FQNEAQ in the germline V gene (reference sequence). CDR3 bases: TGTGCCAGCATCGGGGGGATCGGCGAGCAGTACTTC. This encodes CASIGGIGEQYF.

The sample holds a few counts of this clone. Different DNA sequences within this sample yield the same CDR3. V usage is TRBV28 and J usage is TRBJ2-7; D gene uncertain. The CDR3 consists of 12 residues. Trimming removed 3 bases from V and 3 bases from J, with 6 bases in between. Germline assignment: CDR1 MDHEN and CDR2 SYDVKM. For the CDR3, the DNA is TGTGCCAGCAGTTTTGATAGCTACGAGCAGTACTTC. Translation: CASSFDSYEQYF.

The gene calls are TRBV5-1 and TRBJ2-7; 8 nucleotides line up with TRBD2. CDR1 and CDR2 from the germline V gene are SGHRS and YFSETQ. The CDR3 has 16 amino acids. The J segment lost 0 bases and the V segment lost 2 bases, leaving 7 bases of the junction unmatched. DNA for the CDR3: TGCGCCAGCAGCTTACGGCCCGGGACTAGCTCCTACGAGCAGTACTTC. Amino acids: CASSLRPGTSSYEQYF.

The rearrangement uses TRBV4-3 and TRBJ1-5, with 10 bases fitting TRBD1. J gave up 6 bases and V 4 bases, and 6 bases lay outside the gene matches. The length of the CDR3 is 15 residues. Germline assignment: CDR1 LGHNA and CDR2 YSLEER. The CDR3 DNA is TGCGCCAGCAGCCCCGGGACAGGGGTGGTTCAGCCCCAGCATTTT. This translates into CASSPGTGVVQPQHF.

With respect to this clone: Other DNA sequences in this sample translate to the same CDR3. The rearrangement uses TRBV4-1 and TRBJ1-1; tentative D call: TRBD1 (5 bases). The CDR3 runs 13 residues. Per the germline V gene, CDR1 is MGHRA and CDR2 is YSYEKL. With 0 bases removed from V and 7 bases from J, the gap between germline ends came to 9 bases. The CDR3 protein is CASSQDLGVEAFF. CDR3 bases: TGCGCCAGCAGCCAAGATCTGGGGGTTGAAGCTTTCTTT.

The CDR3 bases are TGTGCCAGCAGCGGGAGTAGCGGCGATGAGCAGTTCTTC. Translated: CASSGSSGDEQFF. The chain employs TRBV7-9 and TRBJ2-1; maybe TRBD2 (6 bases). The CDR3 loop spans 13 amino acids. Germline values: CDR1 SEHNR, CDR2 FQNEAQ (reference sequence). The V end was cut by 5 bases, the J end by 8 bases, with 13 bases between.

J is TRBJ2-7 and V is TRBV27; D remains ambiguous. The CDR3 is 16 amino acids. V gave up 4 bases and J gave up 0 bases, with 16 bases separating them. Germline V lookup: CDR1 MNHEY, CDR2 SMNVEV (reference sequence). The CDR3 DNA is TGTGCCAGCAGTTCGGACGGAAGCTCCTTCTCCTACGAGCAGTACTTC. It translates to CASSSDGSSFSYEQYF.